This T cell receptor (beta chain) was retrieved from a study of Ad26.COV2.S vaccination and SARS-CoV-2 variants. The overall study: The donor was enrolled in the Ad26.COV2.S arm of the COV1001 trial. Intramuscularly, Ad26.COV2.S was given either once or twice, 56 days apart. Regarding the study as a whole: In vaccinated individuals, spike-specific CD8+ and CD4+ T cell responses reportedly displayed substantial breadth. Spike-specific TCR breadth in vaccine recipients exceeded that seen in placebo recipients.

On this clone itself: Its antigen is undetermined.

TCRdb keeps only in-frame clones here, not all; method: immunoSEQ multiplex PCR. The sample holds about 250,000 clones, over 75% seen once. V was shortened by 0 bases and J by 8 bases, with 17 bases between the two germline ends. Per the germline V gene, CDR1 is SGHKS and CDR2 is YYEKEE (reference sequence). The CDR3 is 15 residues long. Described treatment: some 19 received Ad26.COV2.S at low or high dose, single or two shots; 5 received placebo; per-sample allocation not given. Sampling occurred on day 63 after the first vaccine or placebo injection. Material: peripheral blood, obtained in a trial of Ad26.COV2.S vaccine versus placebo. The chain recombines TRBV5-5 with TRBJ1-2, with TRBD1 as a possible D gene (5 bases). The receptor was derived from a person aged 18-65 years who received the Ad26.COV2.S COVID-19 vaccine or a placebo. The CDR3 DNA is TGTGCCAGCAGCTTGGTTAGCGGCGGGGGAAGAGGCTACACCTTC. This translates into CASSLVSGGGRGYTF.